Listed here are 25 T cell receptor beta chains from one sample, sequenced in a study of blood T cell repertoires in COVID-19. Assay: immunoSEQ multiplex PCR; the TCRdb copy retains only in-frame clones and omits some. The data hold roughly 230,000 clones, with 70% to 90% observed a single time. Sample: peripheral blood. These receptor sequences come from a man aged 45-65 years with COVID-19, enrolled during active disease.

The chain employs TRBV7-2 and TRBJ1-3; possibly TRBD1 for D (5 bases). Looked up from germline, CDR1 is SGHTA and CDR2 is FQGNSA. Trimming cost V 2 bases and J 2 bases, with 7 bases left between them. This CDR3 comprises 14 residues. CDR3 in amino acids: CASSLSGTGNTIYF. The CDR3 DNA is TGTGCCAGCAGCTTATCAGGGACTGGAAACACCATATATTTT.

The chain joins TRBV19 to TRBJ1-2; no definite D call. V was pared by 7 bases and J by 9 bases, with 15 bases between. This CDR3 spans 12 amino acids. Germline CDR1 is LNHDA and CDR2 is SQIVND (reference sequence). The CDR3 sequence is CASMEGGESYTF. CDR3 bases: TGTGCCAGTATGGAGGGTGGTGAGAGCTACACCTTC.

The chain has TRBV5-1 and TRBJ2-3, with 8 nucleotides matching TRBD2. Trimming cost V 0 bases and J 0 bases; bases outside gene matches: 3. Looked up from germline, CDR1 is SGHRS and CDR2 is YFSETQ. The CDR3 extends over 16 amino acids. As DNA, the CDR3 is TGCGCCAGCAGCTTGGCCACTAGCGGAAGCACAGATACGCAGTATTTT. Its protein is CASSLATSGSTDTQYF.

V gene TRBV11-2 combines with J gene TRBJ1-2; D gene unclear. V was trimmed by 0 bases and J by 1 base, leaving 9 bases between them. Germline CDR1 reads SGHAT; CDR2 reads FQNNGV. The CDR3 spans 15 residues. The CDR3 DNA follows: TGTGCCAGCAGCTTAGATCCGAGGGATAACTATGGCTACACCTTC. Protein product: CASSLDPRDNYGYTF.

The V and J genes are TRBV5-1 and TRBJ2-2, with 7 bases that match TRBD1. V lost 3 bases and J lost 1; bases outside the gene matches: 3. The germline V gene has CDR1 SGHRS and CDR2 YFSETQ. This CDR3 is 15 amino acids long. DNA of the CDR3: TGCGCCAGCAGCTGGGGACAGTTGAACACCGGGGAGCTGTTTTTT. Encoded protein: CASSWGQLNTGELFF.

The rearrangement links TRBV15 to TRBJ1-3; D not certain. V dropped 0 bases and J dropped 0 bases, with 3 bases sitting between them. The germline CDR1 and CDR2 sequences are LNHNV and YYDKDF (reference sequence). CDR3 size: 14 residues. The CDR3 nucleotides are TGTGCCACCAGCAGAGATCTCTCTGGAAACACCATATATTTT. Translated, it gives CATSRDLSGNTIYF.

This rearrangement joins TRBV5-1 to TRBJ1-2; unclear D gene. Per germline, CDR1 SGHRS and CDR2 YFSETQ. The CDR3 totals 13 residues. V was shortened by 4 bases and J by 5 bases, with 12 bases between the two germline ends. The CDR3 is CASSATRPYGYTF. CDR3 DNA sequence: TGCGCCAGCAGCGCCACTAGACCTTATGGCTACACCTTC.

This chain links TRBV5-1 with TRBJ2-5; 9 bases line up with TRBD2. The CDR3 consists of 16 residues. Germline lookup yields CDR1 SGHRS and CDR2 YFSETQ. The junction had 10 bases not matched to a gene; V was cut back by 4 bases and J by 3 bases. The CDR3 spells CASSVSGGPKKETQYF. CDR3 DNA: TGCGCCAGCAGCGTGAGCGGGGGGCCGAAGAAAGAGACCCAGTACTTC.

V gene TRBV9 combines with J gene TRBJ2-5; D is perhaps TRBD1 (6 bases). The V gene lost 4 bases and the J gene lost 5 bases, with 12 bases spanning the gap. The CDR3 length is 13 residues. In germline, CDR1 is SGDLS, CDR2 YYNGEE. CDR3 nucleotide sequence: TGTGCCAGCAGCTTAGGTCAGGGGGAGACCCAGTACTTC. It specifies CASSLGQGETQYF.

This chain connects TRBV2 to TRBJ1-2; 8 positions agree with TRBD1. The J segment lost 6 bases and the V segment lost 10 bases, leaving 10 bases of the junction unmatched. CDR3 length: 13 amino acids. The germline gives CDR1 SNHLY, CDR2 FYNNEI. CDR3 region: CANNRGVFDGYTF. CDR3 coding DNA: TGTGCCAACAACAGGGGGGTGTTTGATGGCTACACCTTC.

The chain couples TRBV5-4 to TRBJ1-2; no reliable D call. Trimming removed 3 bases at V and 8 bases at J, with 14 bases between. The germline gives CDR1 SGHNT, CDR2 YYREEE (reference sequence). This CDR3 has 13 amino acids. The CDR3 is CASSSAGVRGYTF. The CDR3 nucleotides read TGTGCCAGCAGCTCGGCCGGGGTCAGGGGCTACACCTTC.

This clone turned up a few times. This rearrangement joins TRBV20-1 to TRBJ1-2; D gene uncertain. The CDR3 consists of 11 residues. V lost 5 bases and J 8 bases, leaving 12 bases between the germline ends. Germline V gives CDR1 DFQATT, CDR2 SNEGSKA (reference sequence). CDR3 nucleotide sequence: TGCAGTGCTCCCTGGGTAGCAGGCTACACCTTC. It translates to CSAPWVAGYTF.

The V gene is TRBV4-2, the J gene TRBJ2-5; 9 nucleotides align to TRBD2. V lost 2 bases to trimming and J lost 1 base; unmatched junction nucleotides: 11. The CDR3 runs 18 residues. CDR1 is LGHNA, CDR2 YNFKEQ, per germline. The CDR3 here is CASSQRERGALGQETQYF. CDR3 DNA sequence: TGTGCCAGCAGCCAACGGGAGCGGGGGGCCCTTGGCCAAGAGACCCAGTACTTC.

The genes are TRBV9 and TRBJ1-2, with 8 nucleotides matching TRBD1. CDR1 is SGDLS, CDR2 YYNGEE, per germline. The CDR3 runs to 15 residues. After removal of 3 bases from V and 5 bases from J, the junction contained 9 bases not matched to a gene. The CDR3 nucleotides are TGTGCCAGCAGCGCTGTTGGACAGGGATCTTATGGCTACACCTTC. Translated: CASSAVGQGSYGYTF.

This clone was detected only a few times. The V and J genes are TRBV7-9 and TRBJ1-2; 7 bases are a match to TRBD1. V was pared by 8 bases and J by 1 base, with 13 bases of the junction left unmatched. The germline V gene has CDR1 SEHNR and CDR2 FQNEAQ (reference sequence). CDR3 size: 16 residues. CDR3 residues: CASYNIQGPNNYGYTF. The CDR3 DNA follows: TGTGCCAGCTACAACATACAGGGGCCGAATAACTATGGCTACACCTTC.

This clone was recorded once. This chain uses TRBV3-1 (or the pseudogene TRBV3-2) with TRBJ2-7; TRBD2 is a possible D gene (6 bases). This CDR3 is 12 amino acids long. V was shortened by 4 bases and J by 3 bases, with 7 bases between the two germline ends. Germline V gene data show CDR1 as LGHDT and CDR2 as YNNKEL (reference sequence). The CDR3 protein is CASSRGIYEQYF. Written as DNA, the CDR3 is TGTGCCAGCAGCCGCGGGATCTACGAGCAGTACTTC.

J is TRBJ1-2 and V is TRBV11-1; D uncertain. Per germline, CDR1 SGHAT and CDR2 FQDESV (reference sequence). V shed 3 bases and J shed 8 bases, with 10 bases lying between them. The CDR3 has 12 amino acids. The CDR3, as DNA: TGTGCCAGCAGCTTCAACAGTCGCGGCTACACCTTC. It encodes CASSFNSRGYTF.

This clone was counted once. The chain has TRBV7-9 and TRBJ1-1, with 12 bases identical to TRBD1. From germline, CDR1 is SEHNR and CDR2 FQNEAQ (reference sequence). V gave up 1 base and J gave up 6 bases; unmatched junction bases: 3. This CDR3 spans 15 amino acids. CDR3 in DNA: TGTGCCAGCAGCTTAGTGGGACAGGGGGCCTCTGAAGCTTTCTTT. Translating gives CASSLVGQGASEAFF.

This clone turned up a few times. The CDR3 DNA sequence: TGCGCCAGCAGCTTGGTAAGGGACAACTCACCCCTCCACTTT. Protein sequence: CASSLVRDNSPLHF. This rearrangement joins TRBV5-1 to TRBJ1-6; D may be TRBD1 (6 bases). Germline CDR1 is SGHRS and CDR2 is YFSETQ. This CDR3 region has 14 residues. The V end lost 0 bases, the J end lost 10 bases, and 11 bases lay between the germline ends.

V usage is TRBV2 and J usage is TRBJ1-2; D is perhaps TRBD1 (6 bases). Germline V gives CDR1 SNHLY, CDR2 FYNNEI. The CDR3 covers 13 residues. V lost 6 bases to trimming and J lost 5 bases, with 13 bases between them. As DNA, the CDR3 is TGTGCCAGCAGCGAGGCGGACAGATATGGCTACACCTTC. Residues: CASSEADRYGYTF.

The chain joins TRBV21-1 to TRBJ2-5; the table's D call of TRBD1 was not tested on the DNA. TRBV21-1 is listed as a pseudogene. This CDR3 region has 15 residues. The DNA for the CDR3 is TGTGCCAGCAGCAAACATGCCAGGATCCAAGAGACCCAGTACTTC. Amino acid sequence: CASSKHARIQETQYF.

This clone was seen a single time. This sequence joins TRBV9 and TRBJ1-1, with D unresolved. V lost 2 bases and J lost 3, with 8 bases in between. The CDR3 covers 13 residues. Germline V gene sequence: CDR1 SGDLS, CDR2 YYNGEE. For the CDR3, the DNA is TGTGCCAGCAGCGTCAGAGACTACACTGAAGCTTTCTTT. Its protein is CASSVRDYTEAFF.

V is TRBV28 and J is TRBJ1-6; D is undetermined. V lost 6 bases, J lost 2 bases, and 11 bases lay in between. This CDR3 is built from 15 residues. CDR1 is MDHEN, CDR2 SYDVKM, per germline. Written as DNA, the CDR3 is TGTGCCAGCAGCTCCCCTTTTCCCTATAATTCACCCCTCCACTTT. Translated: CASSSPFPYNSPLHF.

V is TRBV5-1 and J is TRBJ2-7; no clear D gene. This CDR3 is built from 13 residues. Between the trimmed V and J ends, which lost 3 bases and 2 bases, there was a span of 9 bases. CDR1 and CDR2 from the germline V gene are SGHRS and YFSETQ. The CDR3 loop is CASSSDTTYEQYF. CDR3 DNA: TGCGCCAGCAGCTCTGACACAACCTACGAGCAGTACTTC.

A note on this clone: Other DNA sequences of this sample code for an identical CDR3. The gene calls are TRBV6-4 and TRBJ2-3; TRBD1 aligns across 7 bases. Trimming took 0 bases from V and 4 from J; bases not matched to a gene: 1. This CDR3 region has 14 residues. CDR1 is MRHNA, CDR2 SNTAGT, per germline. CDR3 residues: CASSDSGGADTQYF. In DNA form, the CDR3 reads TGTGCCAGCAGTGACTCAGGGGGCGCAGATACGCAGTATTTT.